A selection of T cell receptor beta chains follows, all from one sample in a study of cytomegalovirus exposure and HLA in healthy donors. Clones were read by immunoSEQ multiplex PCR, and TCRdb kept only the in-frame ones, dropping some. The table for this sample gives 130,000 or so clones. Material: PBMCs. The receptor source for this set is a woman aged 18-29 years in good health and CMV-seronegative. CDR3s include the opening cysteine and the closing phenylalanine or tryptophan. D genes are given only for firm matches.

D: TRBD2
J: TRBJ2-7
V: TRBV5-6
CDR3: CASAVTSGRTYEQYF
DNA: TGTGCCAGCGCTGTGACTAGCGGGAGAACGTACGAGCAGTACTTC

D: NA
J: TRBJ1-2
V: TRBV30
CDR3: CAWTGNFYGYTF
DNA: TGTGCCTGGACAGGGAACTTCTATGGCTACACCTTC

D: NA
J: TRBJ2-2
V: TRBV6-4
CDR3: CASSDSGGTENTGELFF
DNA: TGTGCCAGCAGTGACTCAGGCGGGACAGAGAACACCGGGGAGCTGTTTTTT

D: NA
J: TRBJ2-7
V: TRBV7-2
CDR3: CASSFGLEGYEQYF
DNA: TGTGCCAGCAGCTTTGGTCTCGAGGGCTACGAGCAGTACTTC

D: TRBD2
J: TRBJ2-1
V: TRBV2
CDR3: CASTLRLATSSYNEQFF
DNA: TGTGCCAGCACACTACGACTAGCCACCAGCTCCTACAATGAGCAGTTCTTC

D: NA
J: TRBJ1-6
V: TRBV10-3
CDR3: CAISEQGVGDSPLHF
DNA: TGTGCCATCAGTGAACAGGGCGTGGGGGATTCACCCCTCCACTTT

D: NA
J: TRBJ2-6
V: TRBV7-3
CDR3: CASSSLSGANVLTF
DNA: TGTGCCAGCAGCTCCCTCTCTGGGGCCAACGTCCTGACTTTC

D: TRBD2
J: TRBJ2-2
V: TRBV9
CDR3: CASSELAGGTGELFF
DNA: TGTGCCAGCAGCGAACTAGCGGGAGGCACCGGGGAGCTGTTTTTT

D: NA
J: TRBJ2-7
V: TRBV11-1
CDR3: CASSLVATGSHEQYF
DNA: TGTGCCAGCAGCTTAGTTGCAACAGGGTCCCACGAGCAGTACTTC

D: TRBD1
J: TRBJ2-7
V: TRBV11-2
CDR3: CASSSRTGRSSEQYF
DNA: TGTGCCAGCAGTTCTAGGACAGGGCGAAGCTCCGAGCAGTACTTC

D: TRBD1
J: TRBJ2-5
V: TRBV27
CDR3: CASSFRSGGFETQYF
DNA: TGTGCCAGCAGTTTTCGGTCAGGGGGCTTTGAGACCCAGTACTTC

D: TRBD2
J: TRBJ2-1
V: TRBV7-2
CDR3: CASSLNPTSGSKLYNEQFF
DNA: TGTGCCAGCAGCTTAAACCCGACTAGCGGGAGCAAACTCTACAATGAGCAGTTCTTC

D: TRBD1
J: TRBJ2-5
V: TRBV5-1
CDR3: CASSDDRAQETQYF
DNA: TGCGCCAGCAGCGATGACAGGGCCCAAGAGACCCAGTACTTC

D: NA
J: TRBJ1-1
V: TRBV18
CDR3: CASSRDSNTEAFF
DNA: TGTGCCAGCTCACGTGACAGCAACACTGAAGCTTTCTTT

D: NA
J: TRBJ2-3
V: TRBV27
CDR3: CASSFVRGNTDTQYF
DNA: TGTGCCAGCAGTTTTGTTCGAGGTAATACAGATACGCAGTATTTT

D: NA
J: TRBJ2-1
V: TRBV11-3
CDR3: CASSLGGGTYNEQFF
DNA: TGTGCCAGCAGCTTAGGGGGAGGAACCTACAATGAGCAGTTCTTC

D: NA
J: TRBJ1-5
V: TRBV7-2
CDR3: CASSLHRLEPQHF
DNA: TGTGCCAGCAGCTTACACAGATTAGAGCCCCAGCATTTT